The sequence of this T cell receptor (beta chain) was determined in a study of shared clonotypes between healthy human individuals. CD8 cells classed as naive were CD45RO-negative and positively selected for CCR7, excluding terminally differentiated effector memory CD45RA+ cells. The method was immunoSEQ multiplex PCR; TCRdb's version includes in-frame clones alone and lacks a portion of them. Of 2 million to 2.5 million clones detected, approximately 94% appear once; the ten largest clones hold about 1.1%. The trim removed 3 bases at V and 3 bases at J, leaving 9 bases unmatched. Germline assignment: CDR1 MGHRA and CDR2 YSYEKL. The CDR3 has 17 residues.

The chain employs TRBV4-1 and TRBJ2-7; 12 bases fit TRBD2. Sequenced material: naive CD8+ T cells sorted from blood. The receptor was derived from a young man in good health. The CDR3 DNA sequence: TGCGCCAGCAGCCAGGGGCCCAGACTAGCGGGGGTCTACGAGCAGTACTTC. Translation: CASSQGPRLAGVYEQYF.